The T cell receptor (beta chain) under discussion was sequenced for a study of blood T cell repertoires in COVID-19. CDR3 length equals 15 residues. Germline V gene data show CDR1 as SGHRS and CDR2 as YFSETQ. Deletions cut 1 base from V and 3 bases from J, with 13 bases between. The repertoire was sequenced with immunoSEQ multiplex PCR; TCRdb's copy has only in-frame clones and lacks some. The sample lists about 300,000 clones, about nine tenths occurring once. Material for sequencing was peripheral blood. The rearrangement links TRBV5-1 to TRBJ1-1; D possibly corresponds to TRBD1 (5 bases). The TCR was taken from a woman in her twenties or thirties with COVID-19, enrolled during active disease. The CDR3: CASSLLGAVDTEAFF. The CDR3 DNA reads TGCGCCAGCAGCTTGCTAGGGGCGGTAGACACTGAAGCTTTCTTT.